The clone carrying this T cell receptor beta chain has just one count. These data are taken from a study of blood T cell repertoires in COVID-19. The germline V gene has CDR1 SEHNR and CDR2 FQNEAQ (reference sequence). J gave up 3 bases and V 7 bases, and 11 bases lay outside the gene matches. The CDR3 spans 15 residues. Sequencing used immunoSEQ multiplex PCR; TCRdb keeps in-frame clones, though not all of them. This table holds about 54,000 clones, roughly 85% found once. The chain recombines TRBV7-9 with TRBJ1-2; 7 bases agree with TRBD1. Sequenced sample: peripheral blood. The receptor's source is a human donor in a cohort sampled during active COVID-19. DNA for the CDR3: TGTGCCAGCAACGTAGGGGGCAGGGGGGACTATGGCTACACCTTC. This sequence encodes CASNVGGRGDYGYTF. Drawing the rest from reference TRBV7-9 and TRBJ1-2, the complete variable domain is DTGVSQNPRHKITKRGQNVTFRCDPISEHNRLYWYRQTLGQGPEFLTYFQNEAQLEKSRLLSDRFSAERPKGSFSTLEIQRTEQGDSAMYLCASNVGGRGDYGYTFGSGTRLTVV.